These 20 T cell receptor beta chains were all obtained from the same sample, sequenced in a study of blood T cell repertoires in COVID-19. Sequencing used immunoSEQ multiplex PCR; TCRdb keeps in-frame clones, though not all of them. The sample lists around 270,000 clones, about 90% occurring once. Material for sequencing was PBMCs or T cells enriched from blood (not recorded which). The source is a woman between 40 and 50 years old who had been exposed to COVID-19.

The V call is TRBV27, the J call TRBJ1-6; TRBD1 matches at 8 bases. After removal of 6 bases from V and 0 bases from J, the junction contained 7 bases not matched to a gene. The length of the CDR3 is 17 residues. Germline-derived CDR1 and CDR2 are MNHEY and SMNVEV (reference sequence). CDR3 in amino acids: CASRLQGAGSYNSPLHF. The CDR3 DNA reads TGTGCCAGCAGGCTTCAGGGGGCTGGCTCCTATAATTCACCCCTCCACTTT.

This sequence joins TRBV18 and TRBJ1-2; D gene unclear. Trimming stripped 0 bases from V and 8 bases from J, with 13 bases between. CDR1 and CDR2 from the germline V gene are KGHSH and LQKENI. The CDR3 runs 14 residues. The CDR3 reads CASSPPGARGGYTF. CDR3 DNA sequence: TGTGCCAGCTCACCACCGGGAGCCCGAGGGGGCTACACCTTC.

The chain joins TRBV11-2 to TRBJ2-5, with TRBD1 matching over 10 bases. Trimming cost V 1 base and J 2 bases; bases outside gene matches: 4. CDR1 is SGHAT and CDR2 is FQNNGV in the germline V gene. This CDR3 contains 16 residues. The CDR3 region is CASSLVTGGPQETQYF. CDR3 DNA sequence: TGTGCCAGCAGCTTAGTGACAGGGGGCCCGCAAGAGACCCAGTACTTC.

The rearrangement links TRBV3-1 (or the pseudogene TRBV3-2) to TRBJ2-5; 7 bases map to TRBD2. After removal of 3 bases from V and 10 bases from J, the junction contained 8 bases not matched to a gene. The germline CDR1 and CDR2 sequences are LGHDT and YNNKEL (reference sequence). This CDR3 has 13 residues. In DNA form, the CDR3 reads TGTGCCAGCAGCCAGAACTTCCGGGGGGACCAGTACTTC. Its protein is CASSQNFRGDQYF.

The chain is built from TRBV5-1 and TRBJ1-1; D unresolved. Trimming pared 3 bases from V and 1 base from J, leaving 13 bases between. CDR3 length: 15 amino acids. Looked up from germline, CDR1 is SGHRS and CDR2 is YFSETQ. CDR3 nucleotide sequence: TGCGCCAGCAGCTCGAGGCTCGGCAGGAACACTGAAGCTTTCTTT. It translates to CASSSRLGRNTEAFF.

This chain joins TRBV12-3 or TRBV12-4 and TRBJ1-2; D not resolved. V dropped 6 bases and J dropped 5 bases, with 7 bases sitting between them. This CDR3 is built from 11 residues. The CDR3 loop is CASRTYYGYTF. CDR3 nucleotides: TGTGCCAGCAGAACCTATTATGGCTACACCTTC.

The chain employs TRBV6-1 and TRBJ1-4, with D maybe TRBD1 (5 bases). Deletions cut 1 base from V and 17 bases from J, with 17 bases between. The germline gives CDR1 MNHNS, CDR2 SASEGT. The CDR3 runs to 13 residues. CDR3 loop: CASSEEGWRSPFF. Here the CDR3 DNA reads TGTGCCAGCAGTGAAGAGGGGTGGCGATCTCCATTTTTT.

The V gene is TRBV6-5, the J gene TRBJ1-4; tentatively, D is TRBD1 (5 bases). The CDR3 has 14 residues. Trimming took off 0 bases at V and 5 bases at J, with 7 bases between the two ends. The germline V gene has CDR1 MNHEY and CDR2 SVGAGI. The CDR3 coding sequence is TGTGCCAGCAGTTACTCGACAGTAAATGAAAAACTGTTTTTT. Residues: CASSYSTVNEKLFF.

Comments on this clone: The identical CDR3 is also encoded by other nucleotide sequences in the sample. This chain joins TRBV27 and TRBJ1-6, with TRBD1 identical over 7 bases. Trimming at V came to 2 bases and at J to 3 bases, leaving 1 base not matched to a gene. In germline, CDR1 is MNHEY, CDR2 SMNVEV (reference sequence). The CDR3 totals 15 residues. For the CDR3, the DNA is TGTGCCAGCAGTTTAAGGGACAGCTATAATTCACCCCTCCACTTT. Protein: CASSLRDSYNSPLHF.

The CDR3 coding sequence is TGTGCCAGCAGCTCCGGGGACAGGGGGCGGGAAAAACTGTTTTTT. This codes for CASSSGDRGREKLFF. The chain links TRBV7-2 to TRBJ1-4, with 12 bases identical to TRBD1. This CDR3 is 15 amino acids long. V lost 4 bases to trimming and J lost 8 bases; unmatched junction nucleotides: 5. CDR1 is SGHTA and CDR2 is FQGNSA in the germline V gene. The full variable domain, completed using reference TRBV7-2 and TRBJ1-4, is GAGVSQSPSNKVTEKGKDVELRCDPISGHTALYWYRQSLGQGLEFLIYFQGNSAPDKSGLPSDRFSAERTGGSVSTLTIQRTQQEDSAVYLCASSSGDRGREKLFFGSGTQLSVL.

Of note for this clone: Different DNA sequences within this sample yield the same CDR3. The CDR3 region is CASSVGGTGELFF. As DNA, the CDR3 is TGTGCCAGCAGCGTAGGAGGGACCGGGGAGCTGTTTTTT. This sequence joins TRBV9 and TRBJ2-2; a possible D gene is TRBD2 (5 bases). The V gene's germline CDR1 is SGDLS and CDR2 YYNGEE. V lost 0 bases, J lost 5 bases, and 5 bases lay in between. The CDR3 runs 13 residues.

Here the CDR3 DNA reads TGTGCCAGCAGGGGTGGGAGGCATCAGCCCCAGCATTTT. Protein: CASRGGRHQPQHF. The rearrangement joins TRBV6-5 to TRBJ1-5; D not resolved. Looked up from germline, CDR1 is MNHEY and CDR2 is SVGAGI. V gave up 6 bases and J gave up 5 bases, with 11 bases separating them. The CDR3 has 13 residues.

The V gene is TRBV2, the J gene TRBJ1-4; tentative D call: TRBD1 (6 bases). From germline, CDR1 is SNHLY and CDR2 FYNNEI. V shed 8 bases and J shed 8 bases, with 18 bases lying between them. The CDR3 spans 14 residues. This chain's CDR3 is CASRKLQGKEKLFF. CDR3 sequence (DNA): TGTGCCAGCCGCAAACTTCAGGGGAAGGAAAAACTGTTTTTT.

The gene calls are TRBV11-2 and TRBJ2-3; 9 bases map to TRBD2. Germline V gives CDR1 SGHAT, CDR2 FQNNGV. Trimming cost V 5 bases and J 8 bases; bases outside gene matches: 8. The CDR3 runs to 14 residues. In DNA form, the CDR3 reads TGTGCCAGCAGCCAGACTAGCGGACGCCTTACGCAGTATTTT. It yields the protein CASSQTSGRLTQYF.

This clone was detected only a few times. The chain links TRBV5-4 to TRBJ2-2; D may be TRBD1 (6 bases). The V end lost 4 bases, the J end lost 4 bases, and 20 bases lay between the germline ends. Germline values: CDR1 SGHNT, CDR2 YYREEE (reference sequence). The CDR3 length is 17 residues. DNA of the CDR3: TGTGCCAGCAGCCCCCCCGGCCAGGGGATGGGCACCGGGGAGCTGTTTTTT. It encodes CASSPPGQGMGTGELFF.

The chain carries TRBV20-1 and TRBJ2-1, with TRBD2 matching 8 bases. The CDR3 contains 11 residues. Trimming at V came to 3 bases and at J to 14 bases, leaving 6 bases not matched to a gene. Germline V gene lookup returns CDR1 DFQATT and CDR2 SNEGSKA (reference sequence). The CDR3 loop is CSARSGGEEFF. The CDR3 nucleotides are TGCAGTGCTAGGTCCGGGGGGGAGGAGTTCTTC.

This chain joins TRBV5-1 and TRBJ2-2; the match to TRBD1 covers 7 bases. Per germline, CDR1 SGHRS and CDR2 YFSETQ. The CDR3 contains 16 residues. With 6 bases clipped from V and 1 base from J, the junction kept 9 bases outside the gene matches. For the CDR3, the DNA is TGCGCCAGCAATTCCGGGGACAGACAGAACACCGGGGAGCTGTTTTTT. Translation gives CASNSGDRQNTGELFF.

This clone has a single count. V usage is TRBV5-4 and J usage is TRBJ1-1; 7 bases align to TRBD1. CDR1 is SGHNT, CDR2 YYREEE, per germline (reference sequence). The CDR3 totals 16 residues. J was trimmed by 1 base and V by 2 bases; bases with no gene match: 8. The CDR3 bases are TGTGCCAGCAGCTTTCCCGGGACAGTCAGGAACACTGAAGCTTTCTTT. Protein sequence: CASSFPGTVRNTEAFF.

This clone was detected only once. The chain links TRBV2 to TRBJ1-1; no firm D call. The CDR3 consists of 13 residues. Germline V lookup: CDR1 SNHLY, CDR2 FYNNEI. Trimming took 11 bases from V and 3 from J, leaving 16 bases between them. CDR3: CAAQRGEDTEAFF. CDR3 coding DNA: TGTGCCGCTCAGAGAGGCGAAGACACTGAAGCTTTCTTT.

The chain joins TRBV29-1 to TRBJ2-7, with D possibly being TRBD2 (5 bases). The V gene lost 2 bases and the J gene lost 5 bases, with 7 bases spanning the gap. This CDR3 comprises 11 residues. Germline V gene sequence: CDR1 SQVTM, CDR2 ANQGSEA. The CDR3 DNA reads TGCAGCGTTGAATCGGGGAACGAGCAGTACTTC. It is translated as CSVESGNEQYF.